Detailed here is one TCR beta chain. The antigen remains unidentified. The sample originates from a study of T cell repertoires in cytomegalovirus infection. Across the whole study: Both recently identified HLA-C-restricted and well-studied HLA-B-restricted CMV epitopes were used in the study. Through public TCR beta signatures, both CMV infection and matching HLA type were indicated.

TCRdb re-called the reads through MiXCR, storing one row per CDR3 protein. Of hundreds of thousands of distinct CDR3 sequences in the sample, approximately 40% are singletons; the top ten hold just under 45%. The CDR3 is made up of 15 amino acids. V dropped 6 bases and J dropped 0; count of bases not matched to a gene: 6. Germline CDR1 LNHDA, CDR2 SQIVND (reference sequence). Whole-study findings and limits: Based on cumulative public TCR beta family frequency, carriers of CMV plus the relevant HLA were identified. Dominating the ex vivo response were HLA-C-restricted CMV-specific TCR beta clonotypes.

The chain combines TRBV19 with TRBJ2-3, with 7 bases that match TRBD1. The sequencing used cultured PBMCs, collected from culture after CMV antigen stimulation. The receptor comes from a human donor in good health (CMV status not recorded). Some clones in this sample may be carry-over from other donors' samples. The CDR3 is CASRNTGVSTDTQYF. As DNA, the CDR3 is TGTGCCAGTAGGAACACAGGGGTTAGCACAGATACGCAGTATTTT. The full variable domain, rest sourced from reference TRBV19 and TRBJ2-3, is DGGITQSPKYLFRKEGQNVTLSCEQNLNHDAMYWYRQDPGQGLRLIYYSQIVNDFQKGDIAEGYSVSREKKESFPLTVTSAQKNPTAFYLCASRNTGVSTDTQYFGPGTRLTVL.